The 29 T cell receptor beta chains reported below all come from one sample, sequenced in a study of T cell repertoires in cytomegalovirus infection. The antigens for these receptors are not known. TCRdb analysed the reads with MiXCR anew, one entry per CDR3 protein. This table holds about 500,000 distinct CDR3 sequences, roughly 34% found once. The sequences come from cultured PBMCs, collected from culture after CMV antigen stimulation. These receptors originate from a human donor in good health (CMV status not recorded). Some clones in this sample may be carry-over from other donors' samples.

V and J are TRBV7-9 and TRBJ2-1; D is possibly TRBD2 (6 bases). Germline assignment: CDR1 SEHNR and CDR2 FQNEAQ (reference sequence). V was trimmed by 5 bases and J by 6 bases, leaving 17 bases between them. The CDR3 extends over 15 amino acids. This CDR3 reads CASSPPGLILNEQFF. CDR3 DNA: TGTGCCAGCAGCCCGCCGGGACTCATCCTCAATGAGCAGTTCTTC.

This chain links TRBV11-1 with TRBJ2-2; D may match TRBD1 or TRBD2 (5 bases each). This CDR3 spans 19 amino acids. V was pared by 2 bases and J by 2 bases, with 21 bases between. Per germline, CDR1 SGHAT and CDR2 FQDESV (reference sequence). The CDR3 here is CASSLYRFTAWDNTGELFF. CDR3 coding DNA: TGTGCCAGCAGCTTATACCGGTTTACAGCCTGGGACAACACCGGGGAGCTGTTTTTT.

CDR3 loop: CSAGTSGSWSTDTQYF. The CDR3 coding sequence is TGCAGTGCTGGGACTAGCGGGAGCTGGAGCACAGATACGCAGTATTTT. The V call is TRBV20-1, the J call TRBJ2-3; 14 bases agree with TRBD2. With V trimmed by 5 bases and J by 0 bases, 4 bases remained unmatched. There are 16 residues in the CDR3. In germline, CDR1 is DFQATT, CDR2 SNEGSKA (reference sequence).

In this sample, this clonotype turned up a few times. The DNA of the CDR3 is TGTGCCAGCAGTTACGTGGCCAGCCTTCCCTACGAGCAGTACTTC. Translated: CASSYVASLPYEQYF. This rearrangement joins TRBV6-2 or TRBV6-3 to TRBJ2-7; D is ambiguous. V was shortened by 2 bases and J by 2 bases, with 13 bases between the two germline ends. Germline assignment: CDR1 MNHEY and CDR2 SVGEGT. The CDR3 sequence is 15 residues long.

This clonotype was recorded at least ten times. The CDR3 spells CASSIYRGGPEAFF. DNA of the CDR3: TGTGCCAGCAGCATTTATAGGGGGGGCCCTGAAGCTTTCTTT. The chain couples TRBV7-2 to TRBJ1-1; maybe TRBD1 (6 bases). Between the trimmed V and J ends, which lost 5 bases and 6 bases, there was a span of 16 bases. In germline, CDR1 is SGHTA, CDR2 FQGNSA. The CDR3 runs to 14 residues.

This clonotype has a count of ten or more. The V and J genes are TRBV7-6 and TRBJ1-1; D not certain. Germline CDR1 SGHVS, CDR2 FNYEAQ. The CDR3 runs 14 residues. V gave up 5 bases and J gave up 5 bases, with 15 bases separating them. DNA for the CDR3: TGTGCCAGCAGCCCTCCCATGGCGAGTACTGAAGCTTTCTTT. The encoded protein is CASSPPMASTEAFF.

This clonotype was observed at least ten times. The V and J genes are TRBV7-6 and TRBJ2-3; the match to TRBD2 covers 12 bases. This CDR3 is built from 14 residues. CDR1 and CDR2 from the germline V gene are SGHVS and FNYEAQ. J was trimmed by 6 bases and V by 4 bases; bases with no gene match: 2. Here the CDR3 DNA reads TGTGCCAGCAGCTCGACTAGCGGGAGTGATACGCAGTATTTT. This codes for CASSSTSGSDTQYF.

V and J are TRBV7-6 and TRBJ2-1, with 10 bases aligning to TRBD2. The trim removed 5 bases at V and 0 bases at J, leaving 7 bases unmatched. The CDR3 extends over 17 amino acids. The germline gives CDR1 SGHVS, CDR2 FNYEAQ. The CDR3 coding sequence is TGTGCCAGCAGCCGACGACTAGCGGGTTCCTCCTACAATGAGCAGTTCTTC. This codes for CASSRRLAGSSYNEQFF.

The chain is built from TRBV12-3 or TRBV12-4 and TRBJ2-1; the D gene is possibly TRBD1 (5 bases). V lost 6 bases to trimming and J lost 7 bases, with 22 bases between them. The CDR3 extends over 16 amino acids. CDR3 in DNA: TGTGCCAGCAGCCTAAGGGGCTCCCGCAGGGATAATGAGCAGTTCTTC. Translating gives CASSLRGSRRDNEQFF.

This rearrangement joins TRBV7-3 to TRBJ2-1; D is undetermined. This CDR3 spans 15 amino acids. CDR1 and CDR2 (germline): SGHTA, FQGTGA. Trimming pared 0 bases from V and 3 bases from J, leaving 9 bases between. The CDR3 nucleotides are TGTGCCAGCAGCTTAACGTTTGGTAGCTACAATGAGCAGTTCTTC. Protein sequence: CASSLTFGSYNEQFF.

This clonotype was counted at least ten times. The chain has TRBV6-5 and TRBJ1-4, with no clear D. V lost 6 bases, J lost 3 bases, and 2 bases lay in between. Germline lookup yields CDR1 MNHEY and CDR2 SVGAGI. The CDR3 sequence is 11 residues long. The CDR3 reads CASRSNEKLFF. The CDR3 nucleotides are TGTGCCAGCAGGTCTAATGAAAAACTGTTTTTT.

There are a few counts of this clonotype. The chain links TRBV6-1 to TRBJ2-1; 15 bases are shared with TRBD2. V lost 10 bases and J lost 9; bases outside the gene matches: 10. The CDR3 runs to 15 residues. Looked up from germline, CDR1 is MNHNS and CDR2 is SASEGT. This CDR3 reads CATHRGLAGGREQFF. CDR3 DNA: TGTGCCACCCACCGAGGACTAGCGGGAGGGCGTGAGCAGTTCTTC.

This rearrangement joins TRBV6-5 to TRBJ1-1, with TRBD1 identical over 9 bases. The length of the CDR3 is 15 residues. The ends lost 2 bases at V and 4 bases at J; junction bases unmatched: 5. CDR1 and CDR2 from the germline V gene are MNHEY and SVGAGI. CDR3 sequence (DNA): TGTGCCAGCAGTTACGCCGAGACAGGGGGCACTGAAGCTTTCTTT. Its translation is CASSYAETGGTEAFF.

This sequence joins TRBV20-1 and TRBJ1-5, with no clear D. Per the germline V gene, CDR1 is DFQATT and CDR2 is SNEGSKA (reference sequence). Trimming removed 1 base at V and 0 bases at J, with 13 bases between. This CDR3 has 16 residues. The CDR3 region has the DNA TGCAGTGCTAGAGCAGGCAGCGGATATAGCAATCAGCCCCAGCATTTT. Amino acid sequence: CSARAGSGYSNQPQHF.

The chain uses TRBV28 and TRBJ2-7; 9 bases fit TRBD1. The ends lost 4 bases at V and 3 bases at J; junction bases unmatched: 4. CDR3 length: 14 residues. Germline loops: CDR1 MDHEN, CDR2 SYDVKM. The CDR3 reads CASSSGTGFYEQYV. CDR3 nucleotide sequence: TGTGCCAGCAGTTCAGGGACAGGGTTCTACGAGCAGTACGTC.

This clonotype occurred a few times. This chain connects TRBV24-1 to TRBJ2-5, with TRBD1 identical over 7 bases. The CDR3 is 16 amino acids. Trimming at V came to 4 bases and at J to 4 bases, leaving 11 bases not matched to a gene. Germline-derived CDR1 and CDR2 are KGHDR and SFDVKD. CDR3 DNA sequence: TGTGCCACCAGTGACTCCGACAGGGTAGGGTTAGAGACCCAGTACTTC. Translation gives CATSDSDRVGLETQYF.

This clonotype was counted only a few times. The chain has TRBV7-9 and TRBJ2-1; maybe TRBD2 (6 bases). Germline V gene sequence: CDR1 SEHNR, CDR2 FQNEAQ (reference sequence). V lost 3 bases, J lost 6 bases, and 18 bases lay in between. CDR3 length equals 16 residues. CDR3 DNA sequence: TGTGCCAGCAGCTTTCCTTCAGGGAGGTTAGGCAATGAGCAGTTCTTC. This translates into CASSFPSGRLGNEQFF.

The rearrangement links TRBV7-9 to TRBJ2-7, with 9 positions matching TRBD2. V dropped 5 bases and J dropped 7; count of bases not matched to a gene: 12. Germline V gives CDR1 SEHNR, CDR2 FQNEAQ (reference sequence). The CDR3 has 15 residues. The CDR3 is CASSPPEAGGGEQYF. CDR3 nucleotide sequence: TGTGCCAGCAGCCCTCCCGAAGCGGGAGGTGGAGAGCAGTACTTC.

This clonotype was recorded many times. The rearrangement links TRBV7-9 to TRBJ1-1, with D perhaps TRBD1 (5 bases). The CDR3 sequence is 13 residues long. V was clipped by 5 bases and J by 10 bases, with 17 bases between them. CDR1 and CDR2 from the germline V gene are SEHNR and FQNEAQ (reference sequence). The CDR3 bases are TGTGCCAGCAGCGCACGGGGAACAGGTGGAGCTTTCTTT. Translation: CASSARGTGGAFF.

This clonotype was recorded a few times. The V call is TRBV20-1, the J call TRBJ2-3; perhaps TRBD2 as D (5 bases). The CDR3 extends over 13 amino acids. V dropped 6 bases and J dropped 4 bases, with 14 bases sitting between them. From germline, CDR1 is DFQATT and CDR2 SNEGSKA (reference sequence). This CDR3 is CSAKESGPDTQYF. CDR3 bases: TGCAGTGCAAAAGAAAGCGGTCCAGATACGCAGTATTTT.

This clonotype was seen only a few times. This chain joins TRBV5-1 and TRBJ2-2, with D possibly being TRBD2 (5 bases). The CDR3 totals 18 residues. Trimming took 4 bases from V and 4 from J, leaving 23 bases between them. The germline gives CDR1 SGHRS, CDR2 YFSETQ. In DNA, the CDR3 is TGCGCCAGCAGCCCCGGCCCCTCTAGCCGCTCAGGCACCGGGGAGCTGTTTTTT. Amino acids: CASSPGPSSRSGTGELFF.

This clonotype was seen a handful of times. The chain combines TRBV12-3 or TRBV12-4 with TRBJ1-2; 7 nucleotides align to TRBD1. The CDR3 has 16 amino acids. V shed 5 bases, J shed 4 bases, and the junction held 13 bases outside the gene matches. CDR3 region: CASSLTGDSPRYGYTF. CDR3 sequence (DNA): TGTGCCAGCAGTCTTACCGGGGACAGCCCGCGCTATGGCTACACCTTC.

This clonotype was seen at least ten times. The chain joins TRBV12-3 or TRBV12-4 to TRBJ1-3; D not resolved. The CDR3 runs to 15 residues. V lost 5 bases and J lost 2, with 13 bases in between. This chain's CDR3 is CASSLGGLTGNTIYF. The CDR3 nucleotides read TGTGCCAGCAGTCTCGGAGGGCTCACTGGAAACACCATATATTTT.

J is TRBJ2-5 and V is TRBV4-2; 9 nucleotides agree with TRBD2. This CDR3 region has 18 residues. Trimming cost V 1 base and J 4 bases; bases outside gene matches: 13. CDR1 is LGHNA and CDR2 is YNFKEQ in the germline V gene. As DNA, the CDR3 is TGTGCCAGCAGCCAAGCTTTACTTCTAGCGGGAATAGGAGAGACCCAGTACTTC. Its protein is CASSQALLLAGIGETQYF.

The chain combines TRBV12-3 or TRBV12-4 with TRBJ1-1; unclear D gene. Trimming removed 3 bases from V and 5 bases from J, with 7 bases in between. CDR3 length equals 12 residues. CDR3 protein: CASSFPQTEAFF. CDR3 DNA sequence: TGTGCCAGCAGTTTTCCCCAGACTGAAGCTTTCTTT.

In this sample, this clonotype turned up many times. In DNA, the CDR3 is TGCAGTGCTAGAGAACCAGGTAGCTCGACCCAAGAGACCCAGTACTTC. This gives the protein CSAREPGSSTQETQYF. The V call is TRBV20-1, the J call TRBJ2-5; D call uncertain. The CDR3 loop spans 16 amino acids. CDR1 is DFQATT, CDR2 SNEGSKA, per germline (reference sequence). Between the trimmed V and J ends, which lost 0 bases and 1 base, there was a span of 15 bases.

The V gene is TRBV6-5, the J gene TRBJ2-1, with 14 bases identical to TRBD2. This CDR3 spans 16 amino acids. V shed 2 bases and J 7 bases; nucleotides not matched to a gene: 4. Germline CDR1 is MNHEY and CDR2 is SVGAGI. The CDR3 DNA reads as TGTGCCAGCAGTTACCGCCGGACTAGCGGGAGGAATGAGCAGTTCTTC. It codes for CASSYRRTSGRNEQFF.

This clonotype has more than one count but fewer than ten. The CDR3 protein is CASSPTGRATDTQYF. CDR3 sequence (DNA): TGTGCCAGCAGTCCGACAGGGAGGGCCACAGATACGCAGTATTTT. V gene TRBV27 combines with J gene TRBJ2-3; the D gene could be TRBD1 or TRBD2 (7 bases each). The CDR3 runs to 15 residues. Germline V gives CDR1 MNHEY, CDR2 SMNVEV (reference sequence). V dropped 5 bases and J dropped 2 bases, with 14 bases sitting between them.

This clonotype came up a few times. The chain's CDR3 is CSASWQGETQYF. The DNA for the CDR3 is TGCAGTGCTAGTTGGCAGGGAGAGACCCAGTACTTC. This chain connects TRBV20-1 to TRBJ2-5; D is possibly TRBD1 (5 bases). V lost 3 bases to trimming and J lost 4 bases, with 9 bases between them. The CDR3 has 12 residues. CDR1 DFQATT and CDR2 SNEGSKA come from the germline V gene (reference sequence).